This TCR beta chain originates from a study of beta chain features in type 1 diabetes. General study findings and limits: TCRB CDR3s from Type 1 diabetes patients were moderately but significantly shorter in all four CD4+ subsets.

About this clone itself: The antigen remains unidentified.

The germline gives CDR1 SGHNT, CDR2 YYREEE (reference sequence). The CDR3 runs 14 residues. V lost 5 bases and J 1 base, leaving 12 bases between the germline ends. TCRB transcripts that were expressed got sequenced, as all of the isolated RNA had been reverse transcribed. Data came from immunoSEQ multiplex PCR; TCRdb stores just in-frame clones and leaves some out. The table lists about 270,000 clones, roughly an eighth of them singletons. The sequence was obtained from a man in his thirties or forties with type 1 diabetes. Sequencing was performed on naive CD4+ T cells from blood. V is TRBV5-4 and J is TRBJ1-1; D is unclear. CDR3 loop: CASRSAGGNTEAFF. CDR3 bases: TGTGCCAGCAGATCCGCCGGTGGGAACACTGAAGCTTTCTTT.